These 16 T cell receptor beta chains were all obtained from the same sample, sequenced in a study of cytomegalovirus exposure and HLA in healthy donors. PCR primers comprised 60 Vbeta and 13 Jbeta primers. The repertoire was sequenced with immunoSEQ multiplex PCR; TCRdb's copy has only in-frame clones and lacks some. Recorded for this sample: about 160,000 clones. The sample was PBMCs. The receptor set was obtained from a woman in her sixties in good health and CMV-seronegative.

This sequence joins TRBV9 and TRBJ2-7; maybe TRBD2 (5 bases). Germline V gene data show CDR1 as SGDLS and CDR2 as YYNGEE. The CDR3 has 15 residues. The germline V and J ends were trimmed by 4 bases and 0 bases, with 14 bases remaining between them. The CDR3 is CASSSSGGSSYEQYF. The CDR3 region has the DNA TGTGCCAGCAGCTCTTCTGGTGGGAGCTCCTACGAGCAGTACTTC. Drawing the rest from reference TRBV9 and TRBJ2-7, the complete variable domain is DSGVTQTPKHLITATGQRVTLRCSPRSGDLSVYWYQQSLDQGLQFLIQYYNGEERAKGNILERFSAQQFPDLHSELNLSSLELGDSALYFCASSSSGGSSYEQYFGPGTRLTVT.

The chain combines TRBV30 with TRBJ1-5, with 7 bases identical to TRBD1. This CDR3 is built from 15 residues. Germline CDR1 reads GTSNPN; CDR2 reads SVGIG (reference sequence). V lost 3 bases to trimming and J lost 1 base; unmatched junction nucleotides: 6. The CDR3 region is CAWSRTGESNQPQHF. The CDR3 DNA is TGTGCCTGGAGCCGTACAGGGGAGAGCAATCAGCCCCAGCATTTT.

CDR3 sequence: CASSLKKTQSVQETQYF. The CDR3 region has the DNA TGCGCCAGCAGCTTAAAGAAAACCCAGAGCGTTCAAGAGACCCAGTACTTC. The chain combines TRBV5-1 with TRBJ2-5; D not resolved. This CDR3 is 17 amino acids long. V was clipped by 2 bases and J by 2 bases, with 19 bases between them. Germline CDR1 reads SGHRS; CDR2 reads YFSETQ.

CDR3 protein: CASSQLQGAGEYNEQFF. In DNA, the CDR3 is TGCGCCAGCAGCCAGTTACAGGGGGCGGGGGAATACAATGAGCAGTTCTTC. The rearrangement uses TRBV4-3 and TRBJ2-1; 9 nucleotides align to TRBD1. The CDR3 consists of 17 residues. Germline CDR1 and CDR2: LGHNA and YSLEER. V shed 3 bases and J 4 bases; nucleotides not matched to a gene: 10.

CDR3: CASSSYSGTYNEQFF. The CDR3 bases are TGTGCCAGCAGCTCGTACAGCGGGACCTACAATGAGCAGTTCTTC. The V gene is TRBV7-6, the J gene TRBJ2-1, with 7 bases matching TRBD2. Germline V gene lookup returns CDR1 SGHVS and CDR2 FNYEAQ. Trimming removed 4 bases from V and 2 bases from J; junction bases left unmatched: 5. The CDR3 extends over 15 amino acids.

The V gene is TRBV7-3, the J gene TRBJ2-5; the D gene is possibly TRBD2 (6 bases). Trimming took 5 bases from V and 5 from J, leaving 12 bases between them. The CDR3 is 13 amino acids. Germline CDR1 is SGHTA and CDR2 is FQGTGA. The CDR3 sequence is CASSPRLGETQYF. In DNA form, the CDR3 reads TGTGCCAGCAGCCCTCGACTAGGGGAGACCCAGTACTTC.

The V gene is TRBV11-3, the J gene TRBJ2-7; tentative D call: TRBD2 (5 bases). Germline assignment: CDR1 SGHNT and CDR2 YENEEA. There are 13 residues in the CDR3. V was trimmed by 4 bases and J by 5 bases, leaving 12 bases between them. The DNA of the CDR3 is TGTGCCAGCAGCTCCCGGGGAGCCGACGAGCAGTACTTC. Its protein is CASSSRGADEQYF.

The CDR3 sequence is CASRGTGRGGYTF. CDR3 nucleotide sequence: TGTGCCAGCAGGGGGACAGGGCGGGGTGGCTACACCTTC. The rearrangement joins TRBV28 to TRBJ1-2; 9 bases agree with TRBD1. The junction had 6 bases not matched to a gene; V was cut back by 6 bases and J by 7 bases. The CDR3 consists of 13 residues. CDR1 and CDR2 from the germline V gene are MDHEN and SYDVKM.

The chain uses TRBV2 and TRBJ1-1; TRBD1 aligns across 7 bases. The ends lost 1 base at V and 11 bases at J; junction bases unmatched: 4. CDR1 is SNHLY, CDR2 FYNNEI, per germline. This CDR3 has 12 residues. CDR3: CASSEEQGRAFF. As DNA, the CDR3 is TGTGCCAGCAGTGAAGAACAGGGGCGGGCTTTCTTT.

CDR3 residues: CARQGADYVSNQPQHF. DNA for the CDR3: TGCGCCAGACAGGGGGCCGACTATGTAAGCAATCAGCCCCAGCATTTT. The chain is built from TRBV10-1 and TRBJ1-5; 9 nucleotides line up with TRBD1. There are 16 residues in the CDR3. From germline, CDR1 is WNHNN and CDR2 SYGVQD (reference sequence). V dropped 9 bases and J dropped 1; count of bases not matched to a gene: 10.

The V and J genes are TRBV2 and TRBJ2-1; 15 bases match TRBD2. The junction had 5 bases not matched to a gene; V was cut back by 6 bases and J by 8 bases. From germline, CDR1 is SNHLY and CDR2 FYNNEI. The CDR3 is 15 amino acids. The CDR3 loop reads CASRGLAGGVDEQFF. Written as DNA, the CDR3 is TGTGCCAGCAGGGGACTAGCGGGAGGAGTCGATGAGCAGTTCTTC.

The CDR3 protein is CASSWEIGRSGTEAFF. For the CDR3, the DNA is TGTGCCAGCAGCTGGGAAATTGGGCGTAGCGGCACTGAAGCTTTCTTT. The J gene is TRBJ1-1, the V gene TRBV5-5; D unresolved. CDR1 is SGHKS, CDR2 YYEKEE, per germline (reference sequence). The CDR3 has 16 residues. Trimming took off 3 bases at V and 4 bases at J, with 19 bases between the two ends.

This chain uses TRBV5-8 with TRBJ2-1; D is undetermined. CDR1 is SGHTS and CDR2 is YDEGEE in the germline V gene. The CDR3 extends over 13 amino acids. V gave up 0 bases and J gave up 4 bases, with 5 bases separating them. CDR3 nucleotides: TGTGCCAGCAGCTTGGCTGTTTACAATGAGCAGTTCTTC. Amino acid sequence: CASSLAVYNEQFF.

The chain has TRBV30 and TRBJ1-1, with a weak D call TRBD1 (6 bases). CDR3 size: 13 residues. V was clipped by 8 bases and J by 0 bases, with 13 bases between them. Germline values: CDR1 GTSNPN, CDR2 SVGIG (reference sequence). The CDR3 nucleotides are TGTGCCCGCAGGAGGACAGTGAACACTGAAGCTTTCTTT. This translates into CARRRTVNTEAFF.

A remark on this clone: In the same sample, other DNA sequences code for this CDR3. The J gene is TRBJ2-1, the V gene TRBV25-1, with TRBD2 matching 7 bases. The CDR3 has 16 residues. Germline CDR1 MGHDK, CDR2 SYGVNS. With V trimmed by 0 bases and J by 0 bases, 2 bases remained unmatched. CDR3 protein: CASSEYGGSSYNEQFF. CDR3 in DNA: TGTGCCAGCAGTGAATACGGCGGGAGCTCCTACAATGAGCAGTTCTTC.

This sequence joins TRBV5-4 and TRBJ2-3; TRBD1 aligns across 9 bases. The CDR3 contains 18 residues. The J segment lost 6 bases and the V segment lost 2 bases, leaving 16 bases of the junction unmatched. Germline V gene lookup returns CDR1 SGHNT and CDR2 YYREEE (reference sequence). CDR3 nucleotide sequence: TGTGCCAGCAGCTTCTCAGGACCCAGGTGGGGGACAGGGGATACGCAGTATTTT. It specifies CASSFSGPRWGTGDTQYF.